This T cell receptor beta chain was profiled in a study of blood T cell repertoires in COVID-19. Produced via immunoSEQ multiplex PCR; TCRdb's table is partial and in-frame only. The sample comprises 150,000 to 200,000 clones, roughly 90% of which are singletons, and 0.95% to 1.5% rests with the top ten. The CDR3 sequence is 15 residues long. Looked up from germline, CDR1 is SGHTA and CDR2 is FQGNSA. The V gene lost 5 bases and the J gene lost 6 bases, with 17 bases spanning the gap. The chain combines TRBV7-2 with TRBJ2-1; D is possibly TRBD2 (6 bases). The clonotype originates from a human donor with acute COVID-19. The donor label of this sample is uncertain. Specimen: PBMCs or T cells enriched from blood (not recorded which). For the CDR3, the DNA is TGTGCCAGCAGCCCCGGGCTGGGGCGGGGCAATGAGCAGTTCTTC. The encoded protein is CASSPGLGRGNEQFF.